This is a list of T cell receptor beta chains from one sample in a study of blood T cells in healthy people across ages. Each CDR3 protein gets one entry after TCRdb re-called the 5' RACE reads with MiXCR. The data contain hundreds of thousands of distinct CDR3 sequences, about 62% of them singletons. Sequenced input: blood. These receptor sequences come from a man aged 30 to 39 in good health. CDR3s include the opening cysteine and the closing phenylalanine or tryptophan. Fields, in order: D gene, V gene, J gene, CDR3 length, clone size, CDR3 DNA, CDR3 protein. The D gene is left open where the match is weak. Rows may omit the clone size; those that give it use once, few, many or a size class.

-,TRBV5-5,TRBJ2-7,14,-,TGTGCCAGCAGCTTGTGGAGCGGTATATACGAGCAGTACTTC,CASSLWSGIYEQYF
TRBD1,TRBV29-1,TRBJ1-4,14,-,TGCAGCGTTGAAGAGACAGGGGGTCGTGAAAAACTGTTTTTT,CSVEETGGREKLFF
-,TRBV20-1,TRBJ2-7,14,few,TGCAGTGCTAGGACGCCCGTAAGGACCTACGAGCAGTACTTC,CSARTPVRTYEQYF
-,TRBV11-1,TRBJ2-3,15,-,TGTGCCAGCAGCTTAGCCCGAACAGGCACAGATACGCAGTATTTT,CASSLARTGTDTQYF
-,TRBV20-1,TRBJ1-2,14,many,TGCAGTGCTAGAGAGGATGGAGGGGGCTATGGCTACACCTTC,CSAREDGGGYGYTF
-,TRBV6-2/TRBV6-3,TRBJ2-7,12,few,TGTGCCAGCGGCGACAAGTCCTACGAGCAGTACTTC,CASGDKSYEQYF
-,TRBV6-2/TRBV6-3,TRBJ2-4,15,-,TGTGCCAGCAGTTCCGGACGGGGAGCCAAAAACATTCAGTACTTC,CASSSGRGAKNIQYF
-,TRBV7-9,TRBJ2-4,13,-,TGTGCCAGCAGCTTAGCGCGGTCCAACTTGAAGTACTTC,CASSLARSNLKYF
-,TRBV6-5,TRBJ2-7,14,-,TGTGCCAGCAGTTACGGGCCGCTGACCTACGAGCAGTACTTC,CASSYGPLTYEQYF
-,TRBV27,TRBJ1-2,14,-,TGTGCCAGCAGCCGTCGGGCCGCGGGCTATGGCTACACCTTC,CASSRRAAGYGYTF
-,TRBV12-3/TRBV12-4,TRBJ2-3,14,-,TGTGCCAGCAGTTTAGGCAGGTTGGCAGATACGCAGTATTTT,CASSLGRLADTQYF
-,TRBV6-1,TRBJ1-1,14,once,TGTGCCAGCAGTGAACGGGCCCGGGGAACTGAAGCTTTCTTT,CASSERARGTEAFF
TRBD1,TRBV5-1,TRBJ2-3,13,-,TGCGCCGCCGGGACAGGTAGCACAGATACGCAGTATTTT,CAAGTGSTDTQYF
TRBD2,TRBV9,TRBJ2-3,16,once,TGTGCCAGCAGCCCGGGACTAGCGGGAGGGGGGAGATACGCGTATTTT,CASSPGLAGGGRYAYF
-,TRBV28,TRBJ1-5,14,-,TGTGCCAGCAGTTTCGGTCAAAGCAATCAGCCCCAGCATTTT,CASSFGQSNQPQHF
-,TRBV20-1,TRBJ2-3,13,-,TGCAGTGCAACCCGAAACATATTTGATACGCAGTATTTT,CSATRNIFDTQYF
TRBD1,TRBV6-6,TRBJ2-7,14,-,TGTGCCAGCAACCTCGGGACAGGGTTCAACGAGCAGTACTTC,CASNLGTGFNEQYF
-,TRBV29-1,TRBJ2-1,12,-,TGCAGCGTGGAAAGGGGGACTCATGAGCAGTTCTTC,CSVERGTHEQFF
-,TRBV14,TRBJ2-1,15,few,TGTGCCAGCAGCCAAGATTATAGGGACTACAATGAGCAGTTCTTC,CASSQDYRDYNEQFF
-,TRBV2,TRBJ2-7,14,-,TGTGCCAGCAGTGAAGGGCTTGGAATCTACGAGCAGTACTTC,CASSEGLGIYEQYF
-,TRBV5-1,TRBJ1-1,14,-,TGCGCCAGCAGCTTGGGTTCCATGAACACTGAAGCTTTCTTT,CASSLGSMNTEAFF
TRBD1,TRBV5-1,TRBJ1-2,15,-,TGCGCCAGCAGCTTGAACAGGGGTTCTAACTATGGCTACACCTTC,CASSLNRGSNYGYTF
-,TRBV10-3,TRBJ2-6,15,-,TGTGCCATCGGAGGAGAAGGGACTGGGGCCAACGTCCTGACTTTC,CAIGGEGTGANVLTF
-,TRBV29-1,TRBJ2-5,13,-,TGCAGCGGAAGACAGGGAGGGGCTGGGACCCAGTACTTC,CSGRQGGAGTQYF
TRBD2,TRBV6-1,TRBJ2-5,16,-,TGTGCCAGCAGTCTAACTCAGCGGGGCCTACGAGAGACCCAGTACTTC,CASSLTQRGLRETQYF
-,TRBV6-5,TRBJ2-7,12,once,TGTGCCACCTCATTTGGGGGGTACGAGCAGTACTTC,CATSFGGYEQYF
TRBD1,TRBV12-3/TRBV12-4,TRBJ1-5,19,few,TGTGCCAGCAGTTTGGGGACAGGAATGGATTTAGGAGGCAATCAGCCCCAGCATTTT,CASSLGTGMDLGGNQPQHF
TRBD2,TRBV7-2,TRBJ2-1,19,-,TGTGCCAGCAGCCGGCACCTAGCGGGAGCTATCGGATTTATCAATGAGCAGTTCTTC,CASSRHLAGAIGFINEQFF
TRBD1,TRBV14,TRBJ2-1,16,-,TGTGCCAGCAGTTCTGGCTGGGGACAGGGGAAGAATGAGCAGTTCTTC,CASSSGWGQGKNEQFF